This T cell receptor beta chain comes out of a study of shared clonotypes between healthy human individuals. On this clone itself: Other DNA variants within this sample encode the same CDR3.

Naive CD8 populations comprised CD45RO-negative cells positively selected for CCR7, excluding terminally differentiated effector memory CD45RA+ cells. CDR1 is LNHNV, CDR2 YYDKDF, per germline (reference sequence). With 1 base removed from V and 3 bases from J, the gap between germline ends came to 4 bases. The CDR3 is 12 residues long. Clones were sequenced by immunoSEQ multiplex PCR, and TCRdb holds only the in-frame ones, with some missing. The table lists about 870,000 clones, more than 85% of them singletons. V gene TRBV15 combines with J gene TRBJ2-7; no clear D gene. The material sequenced was naive CD8+ T cells sorted from blood. This TCR was sampled from a young man in good health. The CDR3 reads CATSRGDYEQYF. The DNA for the CDR3 is TGTGCCACCAGCAGAGGAGACTACGAGCAGTACTTC.